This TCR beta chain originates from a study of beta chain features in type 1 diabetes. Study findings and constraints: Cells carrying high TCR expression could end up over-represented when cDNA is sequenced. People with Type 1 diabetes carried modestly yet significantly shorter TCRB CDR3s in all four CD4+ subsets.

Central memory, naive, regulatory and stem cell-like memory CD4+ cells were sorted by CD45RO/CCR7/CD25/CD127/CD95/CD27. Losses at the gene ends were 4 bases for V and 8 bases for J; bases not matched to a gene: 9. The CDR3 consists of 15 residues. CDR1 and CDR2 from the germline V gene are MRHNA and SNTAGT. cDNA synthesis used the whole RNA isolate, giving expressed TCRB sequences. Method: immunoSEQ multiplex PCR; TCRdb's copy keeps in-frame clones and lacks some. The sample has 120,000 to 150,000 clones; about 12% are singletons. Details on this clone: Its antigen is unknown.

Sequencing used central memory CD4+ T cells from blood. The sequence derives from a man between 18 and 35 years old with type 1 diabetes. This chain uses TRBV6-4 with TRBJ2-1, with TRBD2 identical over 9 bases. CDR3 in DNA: TGTGCCAGCAGTGCGGAGCGGGGGGCCCCTCATGAGCAGTTCTTC. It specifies CASSAERGAPHEQFF.